Listed below are T cell receptor beta chains from one sample, sequenced in a study of memory CD4+ T cells and cytomegalovirus serostatus. Using immunoSEQ multiplex PCR, the repertoire was profiled, and TCRdb retains in-frame clones only, with some absent. Here the sample spans about 61,000 clones, about 81% being singletons. Material: memory CD4+ T cells from blood. These receptors were obtained from an adult in good health and CMV-seronegative. The CDR3 runs from the conserved cysteine through the conserved F or W. A D gene is named only where the DNA matches it firmly. Size is stated for part of the rows, as once, few or many counts, or as a class when the clone is expanded.

CDR3 DNA: TGTGCCAGCAGCCACAACCTGGCAGCAGCAACAAGTTACGAGCAGTACTTC; CDR3 protein: CASSHNLAAATSYEQYF; clone size: .; V gene: TRBV11-2; J gene: TRBJ2-7; D gene: .
CDR3 DNA: TGTGCCAGCAGCGCCTCGACAGGGGTTCACGAGCAGTACTTC; CDR3 protein: CASSASTGVHEQYF; clone size: .; V gene: TRBV9; J gene: TRBJ2-7; D gene: TRBD1
CDR3 DNA: TGCGCCAGCAGCCAGCCCAGGGGTACGCAGTATTTT; CDR3 protein: CASSQPRGTQYF; clone size: .; V gene: TRBV4-1; J gene: TRBJ2-3; D gene: .
CDR3 DNA: TGTGCCTGGAGTGTATCCGGAGATCAGCCCCAGCATTTT; CDR3 protein: CAWSVSGDQPQHF; clone size: .; V gene: TRBV30; J gene: TRBJ1-5; D gene: .
CDR3 DNA: TGTGCCAGCAGCTTGGCCGAACTAGCCGGCCACAATGAGCAGTTCTTC; CDR3 protein: CASSLAELAGHNEQFF; clone size: few; V gene: TRBV5-6; J gene: TRBJ2-1; D gene: .
CDR3 DNA: TGTGCCAGCAGTGCCCACACAGGGGGCGGTCAGCCCCAGCATTTT; CDR3 protein: CASSAHTGGGQPQHF; clone size: medium-sized; V gene: TRBV2; J gene: TRBJ1-5; D gene: TRBD1
CDR3 DNA: TGTGCCAGCAGCTTAGATCCAGTGAATGAGCAGTTCTTC; CDR3 protein: CASSLDPVNEQFF; clone size: .; V gene: TRBV11-2; J gene: TRBJ2-1; D gene: .
CDR3 DNA: TGTGCCTGTCGGGGAGACTATGGCTACACCTTC; CDR3 protein: CACRGDYGYTF; clone size: .; V gene: TRBV30; J gene: TRBJ1-2; D gene: .
CDR3 DNA: TGTGCCAGCAGCGTCGGGGGGGCCGATACGCAGTATTTT; CDR3 protein: CASSVGGADTQYF; clone size: few; V gene: TRBV9; J gene: TRBJ2-3; D gene: TRBD2
CDR3 DNA: TGCACCAGCAGCTTGGTGGGGGGGAACTATGGCTACACCTTC; CDR3 protein: CTSSLVGGNYGYTF; clone size: .; V gene: TRBV5-1; J gene: TRBJ1-2; D gene: .
CDR3 DNA: TGCGCCAGCAGCCTTACAGGGGCGCCCGGCAATCAGCCCCAGCATTTT; CDR3 protein: CASSLTGAPGNQPQHF; clone size: once; V gene: TRBV4-1; J gene: TRBJ1-5; D gene: TRBD1
CDR3 DNA: TGCGCCAGCAGCTTGGCTCCGGGACTAGCGGGAGGGCGAAGGTACAATGAGCAGTTCTTC; CDR3 protein: CASSLAPGLAGGRRYNEQFF; clone size: .; V gene: TRBV5-1; J gene: TRBJ2-1; D gene: TRBD2
CDR3 DNA: TGTGCCACCAGCAGAGACATTGTGGGGGCAAGCTACAATGAGCAGTTCTTC; CDR3 protein: CATSRDIVGASYNEQFF; clone size: once; V gene: TRBV15; J gene: TRBJ2-1; D gene: .
CDR3 DNA: TGTGCCAGCAGTACCTTTACGGCGGGGGCCAACGTCCTGACTTTC; CDR3 protein: CASSTFTAGANVLTF; clone size: .; V gene: TRBV28; J gene: TRBJ2-6; D gene: .
CDR3 DNA: TGTGCCAGCAGCCTTAGGGGCGGGAGGTCATTTGGGCAGTACTTC; CDR3 protein: CASSLRGGRSFGQYF; clone size: .; V gene: TRBV4-2; J gene: TRBJ2-7; D gene: TRBD2
CDR3 DNA: TGTGCCAGCTCACCCTTCGCCAGGGGATCCTACAATGAGCAGTTCTTC; CDR3 protein: CASSPFARGSYNEQFF; clone size: .; V gene: TRBV18; J gene: TRBJ2-1; D gene: .
CDR3 DNA: TGTGCCAGCAGTTTCTTCGGAAGGAACTCCTACGAGCAGTACTTC; CDR3 protein: CASSFFGRNSYEQYF; clone size: .; V gene: TRBV28; J gene: TRBJ2-7; D gene: .
CDR3 DNA: TGTGCCAGCAGTGAGGGACTAGCGGGGCGAGAGCAGTACTTC; CDR3 protein: CASSEGLAGREQYF; clone size: .; V gene: TRBV2; J gene: TRBJ2-7; D gene: TRBD2
CDR3 DNA: TGTGCCAGCAGCTCCCTAGCCTCGCGGGAGACCCAGTACTTC; CDR3 protein: CASSSLASRETQYF; clone size: few; V gene: TRBV7-9; J gene: TRBJ2-5; D gene: .
CDR3 DNA: TGTGCCAGTAGTATGGCACTAGCGGGTAACTACGAGCAGTACTTC; CDR3 protein: CASSMALAGNYEQYF; clone size: .; V gene: TRBV19; J gene: TRBJ2-7; D gene: TRBD2
CDR3 DNA: TGTGCCAGCAGCGGGACAGGGGATACTGAAGCTTTCTTT; CDR3 protein: CASSGTGDTEAFF; clone size: few; V gene: TRBV2; J gene: TRBJ1-1; D gene: TRBD1
CDR3 DNA: TGTGCCAGCAGTCACACAGAGGCCGGGGGCCGGACCCAGTACTTC; CDR3 protein: CASSHTEAGGRTQYF; clone size: .; V gene: TRBV7-9; J gene: TRBJ2-5; D gene: .
CDR3 DNA: TGCAGCGCCTCAGGGGGGTATAGGGACAGTTCCTACGAGCAGTACTTC; CDR3 protein: CSASGGYRDSSYEQYF; clone size: .; V gene: TRBV29-1; J gene: TRBJ2-7; D gene: .
CDR3 DNA: TGTGCCAGCAGCTCGGACAGGGGGGTTTATAATTCACCCCTCCACTTT; CDR3 protein: CASSSDRGVYNSPLHF; clone size: .; V gene: TRBV5-4; J gene: TRBJ1-6; D gene: TRBD1
CDR3 DNA: TGTGCCACTCAAACAGGGGTCACAGATACGCAGTATTTT; CDR3 protein: CATQTGVTDTQYF; clone size: .; V gene: TRBV15; J gene: TRBJ2-3; D gene: TRBD1
CDR3 DNA: TGTGCCAGTAGTCCCACTAGCGGGATCCTCTACGAGCAGTACTTC; CDR3 protein: CASSPTSGILYEQYF; clone size: .; V gene: TRBV19; J gene: TRBJ2-7; D gene: TRBD2
CDR3 DNA: TGTGCCAGCTCACTAAGAGACTCCGGTGGTGAGCAGTTCTTC; CDR3 protein: CASSLRDSGGEQFF; clone size: .; V gene: TRBV18; J gene: TRBJ2-1; D gene: .
CDR3 DNA: TGCGCCAGCAGCCATACCGACAGGGCCTCGGGGACCGGGGAGCTGTTTTTT; CDR3 protein: CASSHTDRASGTGELFF; clone size: .; V gene: TRBV4-1; J gene: TRBJ2-2; D gene: TRBD1
CDR3 DNA: TGTGCCAGCAGCGTTCGGTCGACGAGTCGTAGGGTGTCCCCTGGAAACACCATATATTTT; CDR3 protein: CASSVRSTSRRVSPGNTIYF; clone size: .; V gene: TRBV4-2; J gene: TRBJ1-3; D gene: .
CDR3 DNA: TGTGCCAGCAGTCCGGGGCGGGACTCGGCTAACTATGGCTACACCTTC; CDR3 protein: CASSPGRDSANYGYTF; clone size: .; V gene: TRBV27; J gene: TRBJ1-2; D gene: .
CDR3 DNA: TGTGCCAGCAGCCGAGGGACTAGCGGGACCAGCTCCTACGAGCAGTACTTC; CDR3 protein: CASSRGTSGTSSYEQYF; clone size: .; V gene: TRBV7-3; J gene: TRBJ2-7; D gene: TRBD2
CDR3 DNA: TGTGCAAGTCGTTCCGGGACTAGCGGGAGAAAGACCCAGTACTTC; CDR3 protein: CASRSGTSGRKTQYF; clone size: .; V gene: TRBV12-2; J gene: TRBJ2-5; D gene: .
CDR3 DNA: TGTGCCAGCAGTTTCGGCGGGGACCAAGAGACCCAGTACTTC; CDR3 protein: CASSFGGDQETQYF; clone size: .; V gene: TRBV28; J gene: TRBJ2-5; D gene: .
CDR3 DNA: TGTGCCTGGAGGCCTCCGGGGGGGCGTGAAGGCTACACCTTC; CDR3 protein: CAWRPPGGREGYTF; clone size: .; V gene: TRBV30; J gene: TRBJ1-2; D gene: .
CDR3 DNA: TGTGCCAGCAGCGCGGGGGCCCTGCGAGGGGTGCGGACCGGGGAGCTGTTTTTT; CDR3 protein: CASSAGALRGVRTGELFF; clone size: .; V gene: TRBV5-4; J gene: TRBJ2-2; D gene: .
CDR3 DNA: TGCAGCGTTGCTCTAGCGGGGGGACTATTATCGGGGGCCAACGTCCTGACTTTC; CDR3 protein: CSVALAGGLLSGANVLTF; clone size: .; V gene: TRBV29-1; J gene: TRBJ2-6; D gene: TRBD2
CDR3 DNA: TGTGCCAGCAGTGAATATCGGACAATGGAGAGTGGCTACACCTTC; CDR3 protein: CASSEYRTMESGYTF; clone size: .; V gene: TRBV25-1; J gene: TRBJ1-2; D gene: .
CDR3 DNA: TGCGCCAGCAGCTTGGCCAGGGGGGCCTACGAGCAGTACTTC; CDR3 protein: CASSLARGAYEQYF; clone size: .; V gene: TRBV5-1; J gene: TRBJ2-7; D gene: .
CDR3 DNA: TGTGCCAGCAGTGAAGGCAGGGGACAGCCCCAGCATTTT; CDR3 protein: CASSEGRGQPQHF; clone size: .; V gene: TRBV2; J gene: TRBJ1-5; D gene: .
CDR3 DNA: TGTGCCAGCAGCTTCGGGCAGGGGGGCCTTGTGGGGGCCAACGTCCTGACTTTC; CDR3 protein: CASSFGQGGLVGANVLTF; clone size: .; V gene: TRBV7-9; J gene: TRBJ2-6; D gene: .
CDR3 DNA: TGTGCCAGCAGTGCGGGCTCCTACGAGCAGTACTTC; CDR3 protein: CASSAGSYEQYF; clone size: .; V gene: TRBV2; J gene: TRBJ2-7; D gene: .
CDR3 DNA: TGTGCCAGCAGCTACCTCGGGACTAGTAAGGCCGGGGAGCTGTTTTTT; CDR3 protein: CASSYLGTSKAGELFF; clone size: once; V gene: TRBV7-3; J gene: TRBJ2-2; D gene: TRBD2
CDR3 DNA: TGTGCCTGGAACCAGGGGCAGGGCAATCAGCCCCAGCATTTT; CDR3 protein: CAWNQGQGNQPQHF; clone size: .; V gene: TRBV30; J gene: TRBJ1-5; D gene: .
CDR3 DNA: TGTGCCAGCAGCTTGGGCAGGGGTGACACTGAAGCTTTCTTT; CDR3 protein: CASSLGRGDTEAFF; clone size: few; V gene: TRBV7-6; J gene: TRBJ1-1; D gene: .
CDR3 DNA: TGTGCCATCAACCCGGGACAGGGGGCGCGTGAGCAGTACTTC; CDR3 protein: CAINPGQGAREQYF; clone size: .; V gene: TRBV10-3; J gene: TRBJ2-7; D gene: TRBD1
CDR3 DNA: TGTGCCAGCTCACGGGGAGACGGATCCGCGGGGCAGTACTTC; CDR3 protein: CASSRGDGSAGQYF; clone size: .; V gene: TRBV18; J gene: TRBJ2-7; D gene: .
CDR3 DNA: TGTGCCACCTCGGTGGCGGGGCTCTACAATGAGCAGTTCTTC; CDR3 protein: CATSVAGLYNEQFF; clone size: .; V gene: TRBV7-9; J gene: TRBJ2-1; D gene: .
CDR3 DNA: TGTGCCAGTCGCAGGGGAACGGATGAGCAGTTCTTC; CDR3 protein: CASRRGTDEQFF; clone size: .; V gene: TRBV7-2; J gene: TRBJ2-1; D gene: .